The TCR beta chain under discussion was sequenced for a study of T-cell memory formation after mild COVID-19. Concerning this clonotype: Germline is not matched at one junction end, which may reflect a read error.

TCRdb itself ran the 5' RACE reads through MiXCR, one entry per CDR3 protein. The table records about 140,000 distinct CDR3 sequences, roughly 13% of them present only once. Germline lookup yields CDR1 MNHEY and CDR2 SVGEGT. This CDR3 is 15 amino acids long. The clonotype comes from an adult woman who had mild COVID-19 (a few samples of this study predate the infection). Cell type and time point are not known. The chain couples TRBV6-2 or TRBV6-3 to TRBJ2-1; D gene ambiguous. The sample consisted of PBMCs or a T cell subset sorted from them (not recorded which). The CDR3 here is CASSPRFSSYNERFF. Here the CDR3 DNA reads TGTGCCAGCAGCCCCCGATTTAGCTCCTACAATGAGCGGTTCTTC.